This record looks at one T cell receptor beta chain sequence and its context. Its antigen is unidentified. This entry comes from a study of shared clonotypes between healthy human individuals. Study-level background: A couple of female and a few male donors aged 18 to 49 were enrolled. The study's findings and limits: Generally, estimated richness proved larger in naive subsets than it did in memory subsets.

Germline CDR1 is KGHSH and CDR2 is LQKENI. This CDR3 region has 16 residues. Losses at the gene ends were 3 bases for V and 6 bases for J; bases not matched to a gene: 9. The protocol was immunoSEQ multiplex PCR, while the TCRdb copy is restricted to in-frame clones and leaves out a portion. The top ten clones hold 0.89% of a sample with 850,000 to 1,100,000 clones, 70% to 85% of them seen once. This receptor was obtained from a man aged 18 to 29 in good health. Some clones in this sample may be carry-over from other donors' samples. The chain couples TRBV18 to TRBJ2-1; 9 bases match TRBD1. The sample was memory CD4+ T cells from PBMCs. Sample subset: CD45RA-negative fraction. In nucleotides, the CDR3 is TGTGCCAGCTCACCTCGAGGGACAGGGAAGACCAATGAGCAGTTCTTC. Residues: CASSPRGTGKTNEQFF. The complete variable domain, with remaining parts taken from reference TRBV18 and TRBJ2-1, reads NAGVMQNPRHLVRRRGQEARLRCSPMKGHSHVYWYRQLPEEGLKFMVYLQKENIIDESGMPKERFSAEFPKEGPSILRIQQVVRGDSAAYFCASSPRGTGKTNEQFFGPGTRLTVL.